This T cell receptor (beta chain) derives from a study of cytomegalovirus exposure and HLA in healthy donors. Whole-study findings and limits: Looking again later, the authors saw that most CMV-associated TCR beta chains seemed HLA-restricted. One cluster of highly shared sequence variants probably arose as a sequencing artifact. Earlier analysis found most TCR beta V segments productive about 90% or about 30% of the time.

Germline V gene lookup returns CDR1 MDHEN and CDR2 SYDVKM. V lost 8 bases and J 0 bases, leaving 16 bases between the germline ends. This CDR3 comprises 15 residues. The PCR employed 60 Vbeta primers together with 13 Jbeta primers. Generated by immunoSEQ multiplex PCR, the TCRdb table keeps only in-frame clones and is missing some. The sample lists about 180,000 clones, 77% seen once, with 3.7% in the top ten. In regard to this clone: Its antigen is undetermined.

Specimen: PBMCs. This clonotype was sampled from a woman aged 60-75 years in good health and CMV-seropositive. The rearrangement uses TRBV28 and TRBJ1-1, with D hard to call. The DNA for the CDR3 is TGTGCCAGCCCATTAACTTTCGGTATGAACACTGAAGCTTTCTTT. Translation: CASPLTFGMNTEAFF.